A single sample gave rise to the 19 T cell receptor beta chains below, sequenced in a study of CD8+CD57+ T cells in acquired aplastic anemia. Genomic DNA served as template for TCR beta VDJ and CDR3 profiling. TCRdb reanalysed the reads using MiXCR and keeps one entry per CDR3 protein. The sample records 100,000 to 150,000 distinct CDR3 sequences, around two fifths being singletons. The specimen sequenced was sorted CD4+, CD8+, or CD8+CD57+ T cells (not recorded which) from PBMCs. All receptors derive from a human donor in good health, serving as a control.

To note about this clonotype: Sequence at one end of the junction differs from germline and may be a read error. The rearrangement links TRBV29-1 to TRBJ1-1; D call uncertain. The CDR3 totals 12 residues. Germline CDR1 is SQVTM and CDR2 is ANQGSEA. The DNA for the CDR3 is TGCAGCGGGAAAATGCAGAACGCTGAAGCCTTCTTT. Amino acid sequence: CSGKMQNAEAFF. The full variable domain, its missing parts supplied by reference TRBV29-1 and TRBJ1-1, is SAVISQKPSRDICQRGTSLTIQCQVDSQVTMMFWYRQQPGQSLTLIATANQGSEATYESGFVIDKFPISRPNLTFSTLTVSNMSPEDSSIYLCSGKMQNAEAFFGQGTRLTVV.

As to this clonotype: A read error is possible here, since a much larger clone lies one base away. The chain couples TRBV10-3 to TRBJ2-7; TRBD2 is a possible D gene (6 bases). The germline V gene encodes CDR1 ENHRY and CDR2 SYGVKD. This CDR3 spans 14 amino acids. The ends were cut back, 6 bases at V and 2 bases at J, with 14 bases in the middle. The CDR3 DNA reads TGTGCCATCAGGGGGACTCATCCCGCCTACGAGCAGTACTTC. Translating it yields CAIRGTHPAYEQYF.

V gene TRBV7-8 combines with J gene TRBJ2-7; 9 nucleotides line up with TRBD1. The junction had 12 bases not matched to a gene; V was cut back by 5 bases and J by 7 bases. The CDR3 sequence is 15 residues long. From germline, CDR1 is SGHVS and CDR2 FQNEAQ. The CDR3 nucleotides are TGTGCCAGCAGCCTCTTGGAGGGACAGGGTGAGGAGCAGTACTTC. Protein: CASSLLEGQGEEQYF.

The chain joins TRBV29-1 to TRBJ1-1; 8 nucleotides match TRBD1. The V gene end was trimmed by 6 bases and the J gene end by 6 bases; junction bases not matched to a gene: 9. CDR1 SQVTM and CDR2 ANQGSEA come from the germline V gene. This CDR3 spans 13 amino acids. The CDR3, as DNA: TGCAGCGTGAGGACAGGGACGGGGCCTGAAGCTTTCTTT. This gives the protein CSVRTGTGPEAFF.

This clonotype was picked up many times. V gene TRBV7-8 combines with J gene TRBJ2-1, with 12 positions matching TRBD2. Germline values: CDR1 SGHVS, CDR2 FQNEAQ. The ends lost 5 bases at V and 7 bases at J; junction bases unmatched: 6. This CDR3 is built from 15 residues. CDR3 nucleotides: TGTGCCAGCAGCCTTAGACTAGCGGGGGCAAATGAGCAGTTCTTC. Protein product: CASSLRLAGANEQFF.

This clonotype was detected only a few times. The rearrangement links TRBV5-6 to TRBJ1-1, with D possibly matching TRBD1 (6 bases). The V and J ends lost 2 bases and 2 bases respectively, with 19 bases between them. This CDR3 contains 17 residues. Looked up from germline, CDR1 is SGHDT and CDR2 is YYEEEE. The CDR3 reads CASSFKPGERSNTEAFF. The CDR3 nucleotides are TGTGCCAGCAGCTTTAAGCCAGGGGAACGGTCAAACACTGAAGCTTTCTTT.

This clonotype was counted ten times or more. The gene calls are TRBV10-3 and TRBJ2-3, with 11 bases aligning to TRBD2. J gave up 6 bases and V 7 bases, and 9 bases lay outside the gene matches. The CDR3 has 15 residues. Germline V gives CDR1 ENHRY, CDR2 SYGVKD. DNA for the CDR3: TGTGCCATCACACAGGGACTAGCGGCGGGGGATACGCAGTATTTT. This encodes CAITQGLAAGDTQYF.

This clonotype was seen a handful of times. V gene TRBV25-1 combines with J gene TRBJ1-2; D is possibly TRBD1 (6 bases). Between the trimmed V and J ends, which lost 8 bases and 4 bases, there was a span of 11 bases. The CDR3 covers 12 residues. Germline CDR1 MGHDK, CDR2 SYGVNS. DNA of the CDR3: TGTGCCAGCTCAACGGACAGCTATGGCTACACCTTC. It codes for CASSTDSYGYTF.

Many counts were recorded for this clonotype. The J gene is TRBJ2-3, the V gene TRBV7-2, with D tentatively TRBD2 (6 bases). Trimming took off 5 bases at V and 2 bases at J, with 23 bases between the two ends. The CDR3 has 18 residues. Per the germline V gene, CDR1 is SGHTA and CDR2 is FQGNSA. CDR3 in amino acids: CASSRGRPAERATDTQYF. As DNA, the CDR3 is TGTGCCAGCAGCCGGGGTCGCCCGGCGGAGCGGGCCACAGATACGCAGTATTTT. The whole variable domain, filled in from reference TRBV7-2 and TRBJ2-3, reads GAGVSQSPSNKVTEKGKDVELRCDPISGHTALYWYRQSLGQGLEFLIYFQGNSAPDKSGLPSDRFSAERTGGSVSTLTIQRTQQEDSAVYLCASSRGRPAERATDTQYFGPGTRLTVL.

In this sample, this clonotype turned up once. V and J are TRBV10-2 and TRBJ1-1, with 7 bases fitting TRBD1. Germline V gene sequence: CDR1 WSHSY, CDR2 SAAADI. V was clipped by 3 bases and J by 5 bases; unmatched bases: 6. This CDR3 contains 14 residues. Here the CDR3 reads CASSENRGRTEAFF. The CDR3 DNA follows: TGCGCCAGCAGTGAAAACAGGGGAAGGACTGAAGCTTTCTTT.

About this clonotype itself: This sequence may be a read error, since a much larger clone differs from it by one base. The CDR3, as DNA: TGTGCCAGCAGCCAATTCGGGGAGCAGCCCCAGCATTTT. Protein product: CASSQFGEQPQHF. The genes are TRBV16 and TRBJ1-5, with D unresolved. This CDR3 contains 13 residues. In germline, CDR1 is KGHSY, CDR2 FQNENV. Trimming removed 1 base at V and 7 bases at J, with 8 bases between.

This clonotype was picked up many times. V and J are TRBV2 and TRBJ2-3; TRBD2 matches at 9 bases. The CDR3 runs to 14 residues. Germline CDR1 SNHLY, CDR2 FYNNEI. The V and J ends lost 10 bases and 0 bases, in that order; junction bases with no gene match: 5. Here the CDR3 reads CAKPGLASTDTQYF. The DNA of the CDR3 is TGTGCCAAACCGGGACTAGCTAGCACAGATACGCAGTATTTT.

The CDR3 DNA follows: TGTGCCAGCAGGGGCAGCTTGCACGAGCAGTACTTC. The encoded protein is CASRGSLHEQYF. V gene TRBV2 combines with J gene TRBJ2-7; D not certain. The germline V gene encodes CDR1 SNHLY and CDR2 FYNNEI. Trimming took off 6 bases at V and 5 bases at J, with 11 bases between the two ends. The CDR3 loop spans 12 amino acids.

The gene calls are TRBV7-2 and TRBJ2-7; possibly TRBD2 for D (5 bases). In germline, CDR1 is SGHTA, CDR2 FQGNSA. This CDR3 has 14 amino acids. Deletions cut 4 bases from V and 4 bases from J, with 14 bases between. The CDR3 region has the DNA TGTGCCAGCAGCTATAAATCCCGGGGTTACGAGCAGTACTTC. Protein product: CASSYKSRGYEQYF.

This clonotype was detected many times. The J gene is TRBJ2-7, the V gene TRBV7-2; D unresolved. The V gene lost 5 bases and the J gene lost 3 bases, with 8 bases spanning the gap. The CDR3 length is 12 residues. Germline-derived CDR1 and CDR2 are SGHTA and FQGNSA. The CDR3 coding sequence is TGTGCCAGCAGCGCTACAAGCTACGAGCAGTACTTC. The encoded protein is CASSATSYEQYF.

The V gene is TRBV7-2, the J gene TRBJ1-2; D unresolved. Germline V gene data show CDR1 as SGHTA and CDR2 as FQGNSA. Deletions cut 3 bases from V and 8 bases from J, with 10 bases between. This CDR3 spans 12 amino acids. The CDR3 sequence is CASSFLPGGYTF. CDR3 nucleotide sequence: TGTGCCAGCAGCTTCCTCCCCGGAGGCTACACCTTC.

In its sample, this clonotype was seen many times. This sequence joins TRBV6-1 and TRBJ2-2; no clear D. The CDR3 runs 14 residues. Germline assignment: CDR1 MNHNS and CDR2 SASEGT. The V and J ends lost 3 bases and 0 bases respectively, with 5 bases between them. Here the CDR3 DNA reads TGTGCCAGCAGTGAGACTGCGAACACCGGGGAGCTGTTTTTT. Translating gives CASSETANTGELFF.

Details on this clonotype: With a much larger clone just one base away, this may be a read error. V and J are TRBV10-3 and TRBJ2-7; a possible D gene is TRBD1 (6 bases). Trimming cost V 6 bases and J 4 bases, with 16 bases left between them. Germline values: CDR1 ENHRY, CDR2 SYGVKD. This CDR3 has 14 residues. The CDR3 region has the DNA TGTGCCATCAGGACAGGAAGGTCGGGGTACGAGCAGTACTTC. Its protein is CAIRTGRSGYEQYF.

With respect to this clonotype: Just one base apart from a much larger clone, this may be a read error. The chain has TRBV2 and TRBJ1-1; tentative D call: TRBD1 (6 bases). The V gene's germline CDR1 is SNHLY and CDR2 FYNNEI. Trimming left V 6 bases short and J 4 bases short, with 15 bases between. This CDR3 region has 14 residues. CDR3 sequence reads: CASRPAQGCTEAFF. Here the CDR3 DNA reads TGTGCCAGCAGACCTGCACAGGGATGCACTGAAGCTTTCTTT.